This T cell receptor beta chain was identified during a study of T cells in Graves' hyperthyroidism and ophthalmopathy. Study-level information: Peripheral blood was secured at the point of initial diagnosis, before any treatment. Study-wide results and limits: Expanded thyroid clonotypes (above 0.001) were mostly also found in blood.

Researchers took RNA transcripts and amplified the TCR beta CDR3 regions from them. A first-round RT-PCR of the TCR CDR3 used the HTBI primer set. Using its own MiXCR run on the multiplex PCR reads, TCRdb lists one record per CDR3 protein. The sample holds 300,000 to 450,000 distinct CDR3 sequences; more than 13% are singletons and the top ten take roughly 33%. There are many counts of this clonotype. Its antigen remains unidentified. A read error may account for a junction end that differs from germline. The CDR3 is 17 amino acids. The V gene's germline CDR1 is SGHRS and CDR2 YFSETQ. Patients between 18 and 65 years old had hyperthyroidism, newly diagnosed and lasting under 2 months.

The source material was blood. The receptor was derived from a woman under 40 with Graves' hyperthyroidism. The rearrangement links TRBV5-1 to TRBJ2-2; D is perhaps TRBD1 (5 bases). CDR3 in DNA: TGCGCCAGCAGCTACGGACGGAACCCAGGGAACGCCGGGGAGCTGTTTTTT. Translated, it gives CASSYGRNPGNAGELFF.